Following are 4 T cell receptor beta chains from one sample sequenced in a study of post-analysis software for immune sequencing data. General study points: Five TRBV segments, TRBV5-6, TRBV5-1 and TRBV20-1 among them, were found more frequent in patients than controls.

Tagging with unique molecular identifiers was a feature of the TCR beta cDNA libraries. TCRdb re-called the PCR reads with MiXCR, one entry per CDR3 protein. Here the sample spans 750,000 to 950,000 distinct CDR3 sequences, approximately 53% being singletons. These receptors lack a known antigen. Sequencing was done on a sample of blood. All receptors come from a girl aged 10 to 17 with multiple sclerosis.

This chain joins TRBV4-2 and TRBJ1-1; no firm D call. The CDR3 spans 15 residues. Germline values: CDR1 LGHNA, CDR2 YNFKEQ. Trimming pared 3 bases from V and 3 bases from J, leaving 14 bases between. CDR3 in amino acids: CASSHGTRGYTEAFF. The CDR3, as DNA: TGTGCCAGCAGCCACGGAACCCGGGGATACACTGAAGCTTTCTTT.

This chain joins TRBV6-1 and TRBJ2-1; TRBD2 aligns across 8 bases. Germline CDR1 is MNHNS and CDR2 is SASEGT. V was clipped by 8 bases and J by 5 bases; unmatched bases: 8. This CDR3 has 14 residues. CDR3 in DNA: TGTGCCAGCTTTCGTTTAGCGGGAAACAATGAGCAGTTCTTC. The encoded protein is CASFRLAGNNEQFF.

The chain recombines TRBV27 with TRBJ1-2; 7 bases fit TRBD1. The CDR3 runs to 13 residues. Germline lookup yields CDR1 MNHEY and CDR2 SMNVEV (reference sequence). After removal of 6 bases from V and 6 bases from J, the junction contained 7 bases not matched to a gene. The CDR3 loop is CASRLTGIDGYTF. The DNA for the CDR3 is TGTGCCAGCAGGTTGACAGGGATAGATGGCTACACCTTC.

The V gene is TRBV29-1, the J gene TRBJ2-2; D gene unclear. This CDR3 has 15 amino acids. The V end lost 3 bases, the J end lost 3 bases, and 14 bases lay between the germline ends. CDR1 and CDR2 (germline): SQVTM, ANQGSEA. The CDR3 is CSVDSTHSYTGELFF. In nucleotides, the CDR3 is TGCAGCGTTGATTCGACACATTCCTACACCGGGGAGCTGTTTTTT.